These T cell receptor beta chains were read from a single sample in a study of blood T cell repertoires in COVID-19. The table came from immunoSEQ multiplex PCR; TCRdb's copy has only in-frame clones and leaves some out. This table has around 70,000 clones, more than 75% appearing once. Sequenced sample: peripheral blood. Receptor source: a man aged 50 or older with acute or convalescent COVID-19. Each CDR3 is given with its conserved first and last residue. The D gene is left open where the match is weak. A row's size may be missing; if present it is once, few, many or a size class.

v_call: TRBV7-2
j_call: TRBJ2-1
d_call: TRBD2
clone_size: .
cdr3_aa: CASSSRSSGYINEQFF
cdr3_nt: TGTGCCAGCAGCTCTCGGTCTAGCGGGTATATCAATGAGCAGTTCTTC

v_call: TRBV4-2
j_call: TRBJ2-7
d_call: .
clone_size: .
cdr3_aa: CASSQDRSAYSYEQYF
cdr3_nt: TGTGCCAGCAGCCAAGATCGGAGCGCCTACTCCTACGAGCAGTACTTC

v_call: TRBV28
j_call: TRBJ1-5
d_call: TRBD1
clone_size: few
cdr3_aa: CASKKGDRGVQPQHF
cdr3_nt: TGTGCCAGCAAAAAAGGGGACAGGGGGGTTCAGCCCCAGCATTTT

v_call: TRBV19
j_call: TRBJ1-2
d_call: .
clone_size: .
cdr3_aa: CASLPGHSTLGYGYTF
cdr3_nt: TGTGCCAGCCTACCGGGACACTCAACCTTGGGTTATGGCTACACCTTC

v_call: TRBV7-9
j_call: TRBJ2-4
d_call: .
clone_size: .
cdr3_aa: CASSLGAGIAKNIQYF
cdr3_nt: TGTGCCAGCAGCCTTGGGGCGGGGATAGCCAAAAACATTCAGTACTTC

v_call: TRBV6-5
j_call: TRBJ1-2
d_call: TRBD1
clone_size: .
cdr3_aa: CASSSQQGNYGYTF
cdr3_nt: TGTGCCAGCAGTTCCCAACAGGGGAACTATGGCTACACCTTC

v_call: TRBV4-1
j_call: TRBJ1-5
d_call: .
clone_size: .
cdr3_aa: CASSRYNTDDQPQHF
cdr3_nt: TGCGCCAGCAGCCGATATAATACAGACGATCAGCCCCAGCATTTT

v_call: TRBV7-8
j_call: TRBJ1-2
d_call: .
clone_size: .
cdr3_aa: CASSLFQGRNYYGYTF
cdr3_nt: TGTGCCAGCAGCTTATTTCAGGGGCGAAATTACTATGGCTACACCTTC

v_call: TRBV11-2
j_call: TRBJ1-4
d_call: .
clone_size: .
cdr3_aa: CASSLGTNDRGLFF
cdr3_nt: TGTGCCAGCAGCTTAGGAACGAACGACCGCGGACTGTTTTTT

v_call: TRBV7-8
j_call: TRBJ1-1
d_call: .
clone_size: .
cdr3_aa: CASSLTTREIGTEAFF
cdr3_nt: TGTGCCAGCAGCTTAACCACCCGGGAGATCGGGACTGAAGCTTTCTTT

v_call: TRBV9
j_call: TRBJ2-6
d_call: TRBD1
clone_size: .
cdr3_aa: CASSVAGQVSVVSGANVLTF
cdr3_nt: TGTGCCAGCAGCGTAGCGGGACAGGTTAGCGTGGTCTCTGGGGCCAACGTCCTGACTTTC

v_call: TRBV4-1
j_call: TRBJ1-4
d_call: .
clone_size: .
cdr3_aa: CASSQIQGRGEKLFF
cdr3_nt: TGCGCCAGCAGCCAAATACAGGGCCGGGGTGAAAAACTGTTTTTT

v_call: TRBV29-1
j_call: TRBJ2-1
d_call: TRBD1
clone_size: once
cdr3_aa: CSVGQGAYNEQFF
cdr3_nt: TGCAGCGTCGGACAGGGGGCCTACAATGAGCAGTTCTTC

v_call: TRBV9
j_call: TRBJ2-3
d_call: .
clone_size: .
cdr3_aa: CASSVVSSGADTQYF
cdr3_nt: TGTGCCAGCAGCGTAGTTTCCTCGGGGGCAGATACGCAGTATTTT

v_call: TRBV6-5
j_call: TRBJ2-2
d_call: .
clone_size: .
cdr3_aa: CASSYATGSGELFF
cdr3_nt: TGTGCCAGCAGTTACGCGACAGGCAGCGGGGAGCTGTTTTTT

v_call: TRBV19
j_call: TRBJ2-7
d_call: .
clone_size: .
cdr3_aa: CASSLGRGYEQYF
cdr3_nt: TGTGCCAGTAGTCTTGGCAGGGGCTACGAGCAGTACTTC

v_call: TRBV3-1/TRBV3-2
j_call: TRBJ2-5
d_call: .
clone_size: .
cdr3_aa: CASSQGPNQETQYF
cdr3_nt: TGTGCCAGCAGCCAAGGGCCCAACCAAGAGACCCAGTACTTC

v_call: TRBV11-2
j_call: TRBJ2-3
d_call: .
clone_size: once
cdr3_aa: CASSLAAQGGLNTQYF
cdr3_nt: TGTGCCAGCAGCTTAGCGGCACAGGGGGGGTTAAATACGCAGTATTTT

v_call: TRBV28
j_call: TRBJ2-7
d_call: TRBD2
clone_size: .
cdr3_aa: CASSSGTSGRRYEQYF
cdr3_nt: TGTGCCAGCAGTTCAGGGACTAGCGGGAGACGGTACGAGCAGTACTTC

v_call: TRBV6-1
j_call: TRBJ1-6
d_call: .
clone_size: .
cdr3_aa: CASSEGGLEPLHF
cdr3_nt: TGTGCCAGCAGTGAGGGCGGGTTGGAACCCCTCCACTTT

v_call: TRBV7-6
j_call: TRBJ2-5
d_call: TRBD2
clone_size: .
cdr3_aa: CASSSRLSGGGETQYF
cdr3_nt: TGTGCCAGCAGCTCAAGGCTATCGGGAGGCGGGGAGACCCAGTACTTC

v_call: TRBV19
j_call: TRBJ1-2
d_call: TRBD1
clone_size: once
cdr3_aa: CASSLQGSGCTF
cdr3_nt: TGTGCCAGTAGCCTACAGGGGTCTGGCTGCACCTTC

v_call: TRBV19
j_call: TRBJ2-1
d_call: TRBD1
clone_size: .
cdr3_aa: CASSSPGTGVVEQFF
cdr3_nt: TGTGCCAGTAGTAGCCCCGGGACAGGGGTGGTTGAGCAGTTCTTC

v_call: TRBV19
j_call: TRBJ1-5
d_call: .
clone_size: .
cdr3_aa: CASSLDSNQPQHF
cdr3_nt: TGTGCCAGTAGTCTAGACAGTAATCAGCCCCAGCATTTT

v_call: TRBV20-1
j_call: TRBJ2-1
d_call: .
clone_size: .
cdr3_aa: CSARDINEQFF
cdr3_nt: TGCAGTGCTAGAGATATCAATGAGCAGTTCTTC

v_call: TRBV6-5
j_call: TRBJ2-3
d_call: .
clone_size: .
cdr3_aa: CASIDRGTDTQYF
cdr3_nt: TGTGCCAGCATCGACCGCGGGACAGATACGCAGTATTTT

v_call: TRBV28
j_call: TRBJ1-6
d_call: TRBD1
clone_size: few
cdr3_aa: CASSFGTGSSPLHF
cdr3_nt: TGTGCCAGCAGTTTCGGGACAGGGAGTTCACCCCTCCACTTT

v_call: TRBV3-1/TRBV3-2
j_call: TRBJ1-3
d_call: TRBD1
clone_size: .
cdr3_aa: CASSPLHPSGTGTGNTIYF
cdr3_nt: TGTGCCAGCAGCCCTCTCCATCCGTCAGGGACAGGGACTGGAAACACCATATATTTT

v_call: TRBV7-8
j_call: TRBJ2-7
d_call: .
clone_size: .
cdr3_aa: CASSLVGRRYEQYF
cdr3_nt: TGTGCCAGCAGCTTGGTTGGTCGGCGGTACGAGCAGTACTTC

v_call: TRBV20-1
j_call: TRBJ1-5
d_call: .
clone_size: .
cdr3_aa: CSASSDSWQGQPQHF
cdr3_nt: TGCAGTGCTAGTTCGGACAGTTGGCAGGGACAGCCCCAGCATTTT

v_call: TRBV12-3/TRBV12-4
j_call: TRBJ1-6
d_call: .
clone_size: .
cdr3_aa: CASSGQKNSPLHF
cdr3_nt: TGTGCCAGCAGCGGACAGAAGAATTCACCCCTCCACTTT

v_call: TRBV30
j_call: TRBJ1-3
d_call: .
clone_size: few
cdr3_aa: CAWRGRGSGNTIYF
cdr3_nt: TGTGCCTGGAGAGGCAGGGGCTCTGGAAACACCATATATTTT

v_call: TRBV19
j_call: TRBJ1-4
d_call: .
clone_size: .
cdr3_aa: CASSPGTYEKLFF
cdr3_nt: TGTGCCAGTAGTCCAGGGACATATGAAAAACTGTTTTTT

v_call: TRBV7-3
j_call: TRBJ2-1
d_call: TRBD2
clone_size: once
cdr3_aa: CASSPGLAGGPGRYNEQFF
cdr3_nt: TGTGCCAGCAGCCCGGGACTAGCGGGAGGGCCAGGACGGTACAATGAGCAGTTCTTC

v_call: TRBV7-9
j_call: TRBJ2-7
d_call: .
clone_size: .
cdr3_aa: CASSRAAYEQYF
cdr3_nt: TGTGCCAGCAGCCGCGCGGCCTACGAGCAGTACTTC

v_call: TRBV25-1
j_call: TRBJ2-7
d_call: .
clone_size: .
cdr3_aa: CASSGRETKDTYEQYF
cdr3_nt: TGTGCCAGCAGTGGTCGGGAAACCAAAGACACCTACGAGCAGTACTTC

v_call: TRBV4-2
j_call: TRBJ1-4
d_call: TRBD1
clone_size: .
cdr3_aa: CASSHSPATGGEKLFF
cdr3_nt: TGTGCCAGCAGCCATAGTCCTGCAACAGGGGGGGAAAAACTGTTTTTT

v_call: TRBV3-1/TRBV3-2
j_call: TRBJ1-1
d_call: TRBD1
clone_size: .
cdr3_aa: CASSSSQGTEAFF
cdr3_nt: TGTGCCAGCAGCTCCTCACAGGGGACTGAAGCTTTCTTT

v_call: TRBV10-3
j_call: TRBJ1-1
d_call: TRBD1
clone_size: .
cdr3_aa: CAASDRESSEAFF
cdr3_nt: TGTGCCGCTTCGGACAGGGAGTCCTCTGAAGCTTTCTTT

v_call: TRBV27
j_call: TRBJ2-3
d_call: .
clone_size: .
cdr3_aa: CASSLWTRGDTQYF
cdr3_nt: TGTGCCAGCAGTTTATGGACTCGAGGGGATACGCAGTATTTT